This T cell receptor (beta chain) was found in a study of blood T cell repertoires in COVID-19. At the level of the study: The study drew acute and convalescent COVID-19 samples from the United States, Italy and Spain. PBMCs, B-cell-depleted T cells, or T cells provided the cDNA or gDNA that made up the material.

The trim removed 6 bases at V and 5 bases at J, leaving 7 bases unmatched. CDR1 LNHDA and CDR2 SQIVND come from the germline V gene (reference sequence). The CDR3 spans 14 residues. Per the original data handling: Quantification of nucleated cells was approximated via reference gene primer amplification. Method: immunoSEQ multiplex PCR; TCRdb's copy keeps in-frame clones and lacks some. From that table come the V and J calls and clone size; the DNA was used to work out D and trimming. The sample holds approximately 55,000 clones, 90% seen once. The chain uses TRBV19 and TRBJ1-1; TRBD1 agrees at 9 bases. The receptor was derived from a man aged 35 to 55 with acute or convalescent COVID-19. Material for sequencing was peripheral blood. CDR3 sequence reads: CASRRRTGETEAFF. CDR3 in DNA: TGTGCCAGTAGGCGGCGGACAGGGGAGACTGAAGCTTTCTTT.